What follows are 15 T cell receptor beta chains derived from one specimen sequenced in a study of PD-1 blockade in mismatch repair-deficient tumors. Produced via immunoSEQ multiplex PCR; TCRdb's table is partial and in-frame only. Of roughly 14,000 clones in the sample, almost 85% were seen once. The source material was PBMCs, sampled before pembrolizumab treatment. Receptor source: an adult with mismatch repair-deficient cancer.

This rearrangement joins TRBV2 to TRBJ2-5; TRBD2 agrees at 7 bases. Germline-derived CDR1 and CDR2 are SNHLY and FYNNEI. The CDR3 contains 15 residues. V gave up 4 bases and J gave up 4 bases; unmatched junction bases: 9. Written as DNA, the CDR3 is TGTGCCAGCAGTGTGGGTAGCGGGCGAAGAGAGACCCAGTACTTC. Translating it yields CASSVGSGRRETQYF. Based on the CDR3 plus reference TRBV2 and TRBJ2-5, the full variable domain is EPEVTQTPSHQVTQMGQEVILRCVPISNHLYFYWYRQILGQKVEFLVSFYNNEISEKSEIFDDQFSVERPDGSNFTLKIRSTKLEDSAMYFCASSVGSGRRETQYFGPGTRLLVL.

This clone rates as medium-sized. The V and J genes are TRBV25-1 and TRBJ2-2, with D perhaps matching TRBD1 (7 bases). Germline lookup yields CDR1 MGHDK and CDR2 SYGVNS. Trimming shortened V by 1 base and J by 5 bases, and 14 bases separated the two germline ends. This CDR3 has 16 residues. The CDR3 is CASSESLTGRTGELFF. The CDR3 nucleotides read TGTGCCAGCAGTGAATCCCTGACAGGGAGGACCGGGGAGCTGTTTTTT.

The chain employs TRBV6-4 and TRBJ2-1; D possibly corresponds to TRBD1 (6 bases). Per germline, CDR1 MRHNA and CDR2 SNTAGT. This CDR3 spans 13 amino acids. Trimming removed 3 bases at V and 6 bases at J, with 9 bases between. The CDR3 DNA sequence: TGTGCCAGCAGTGAGGGGGCGGCCAATGAGCAGTTCTTC. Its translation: CASSEGAANEQFF.

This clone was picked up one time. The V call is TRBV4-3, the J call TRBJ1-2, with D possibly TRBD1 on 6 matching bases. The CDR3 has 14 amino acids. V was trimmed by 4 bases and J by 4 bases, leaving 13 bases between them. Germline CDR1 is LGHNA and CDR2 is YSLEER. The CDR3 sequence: CASSLIQGSYGYTF. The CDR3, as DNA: TGCGCCAGCAGCCTTATACAGGGTTCCTATGGCTACACCTTC.

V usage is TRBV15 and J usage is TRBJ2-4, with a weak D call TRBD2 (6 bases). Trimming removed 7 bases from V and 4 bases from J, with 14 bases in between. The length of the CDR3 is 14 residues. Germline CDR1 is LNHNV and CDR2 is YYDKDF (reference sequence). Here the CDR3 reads CATTLGGSKNIQYF. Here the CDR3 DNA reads TGTGCCACCACCTTGGGGGGTTCTAAAAACATTCAGTACTTC.

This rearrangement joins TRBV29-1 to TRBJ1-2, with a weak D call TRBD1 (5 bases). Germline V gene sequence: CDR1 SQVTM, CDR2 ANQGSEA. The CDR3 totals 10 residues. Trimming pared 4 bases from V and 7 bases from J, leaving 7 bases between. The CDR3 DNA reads TGCAGCGTTGCTGGGGGTGGCTACACCTTC. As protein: CSVAGGGYTF.

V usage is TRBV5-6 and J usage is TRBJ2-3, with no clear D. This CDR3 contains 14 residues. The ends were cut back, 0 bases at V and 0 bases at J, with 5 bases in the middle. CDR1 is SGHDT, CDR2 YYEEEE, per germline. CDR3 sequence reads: CASSLASSTDTQYF. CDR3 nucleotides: TGTGCCAGCAGCTTGGCCAGTAGCACAGATACGCAGTATTTT.

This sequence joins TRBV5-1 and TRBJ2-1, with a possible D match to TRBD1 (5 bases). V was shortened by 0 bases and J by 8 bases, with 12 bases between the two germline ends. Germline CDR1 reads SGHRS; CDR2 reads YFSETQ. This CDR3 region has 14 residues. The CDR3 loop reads CASSLGDSSDEQFF. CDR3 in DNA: TGCGCCAGCAGCTTGGGAGACAGCTCGGATGAGCAGTTCTTC.

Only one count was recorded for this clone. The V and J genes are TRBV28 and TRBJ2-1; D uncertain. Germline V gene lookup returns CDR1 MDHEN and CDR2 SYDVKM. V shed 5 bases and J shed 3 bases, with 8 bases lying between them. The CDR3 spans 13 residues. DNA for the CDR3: TGTGCCAGCAGTACCCCGGGCTACAATGAGCAGTTCTTC. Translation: CASSTPGYNEQFF.

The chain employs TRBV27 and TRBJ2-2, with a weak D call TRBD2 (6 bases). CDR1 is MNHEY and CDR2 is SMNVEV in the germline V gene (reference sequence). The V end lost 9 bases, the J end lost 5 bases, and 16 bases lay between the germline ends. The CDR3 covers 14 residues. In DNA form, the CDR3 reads TGTGCCAGTTGGAGGGGCGGCATGACCGGGGAGCTGTTTTTT. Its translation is CASWRGGMTGELFF.

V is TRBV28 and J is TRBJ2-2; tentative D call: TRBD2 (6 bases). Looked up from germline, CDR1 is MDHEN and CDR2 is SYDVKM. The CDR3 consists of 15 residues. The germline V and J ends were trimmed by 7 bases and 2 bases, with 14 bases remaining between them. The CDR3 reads CASNLMGGNTGELFF. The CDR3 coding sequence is TGTGCCAGCAACCTAATGGGGGGTAACACCGGGGAGCTGTTTTTT.

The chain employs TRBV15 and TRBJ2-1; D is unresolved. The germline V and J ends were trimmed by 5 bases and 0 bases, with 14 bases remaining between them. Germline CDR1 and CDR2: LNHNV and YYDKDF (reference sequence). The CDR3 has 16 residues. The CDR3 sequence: CATSPPGRSSYNEQFF. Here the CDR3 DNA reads TGTGCCACCAGCCCCCCCGGCAGAAGCTCCTACAATGAGCAGTTCTTC. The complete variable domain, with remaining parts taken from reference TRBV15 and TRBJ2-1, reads DAMVIQNPRYQVTQFGKPVTLSCSQTLNHNVMYWYQQKSSQAPKLLFHYYDKDFNNEADTPDNFQSRRPNTSFCFLDIRSPGLGDTAMYLCATSPPGRSSYNEQFFGPGTRLTVL.

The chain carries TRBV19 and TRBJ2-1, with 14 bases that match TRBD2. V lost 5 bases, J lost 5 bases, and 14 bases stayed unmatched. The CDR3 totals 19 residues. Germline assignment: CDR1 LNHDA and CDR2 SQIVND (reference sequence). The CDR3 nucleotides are TGTGCCAGTAGTGCCCCCGGGACTAGCGGGAGACGGATGGACAATGAGCAGTTCTTC. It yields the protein CASSAPGTSGRRMDNEQFF. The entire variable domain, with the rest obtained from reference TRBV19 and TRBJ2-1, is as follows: DGGITQSPKYLFRKEGQNVTLSCEQNLNHDAMYWYRQDPGQGLRLIYYSQIVNDFQKGDIAEGYSVSREKKESFPLTVTSAQKNPTAFYLCASSAPGTSGRRMDNEQFFGPGTRLTVL.

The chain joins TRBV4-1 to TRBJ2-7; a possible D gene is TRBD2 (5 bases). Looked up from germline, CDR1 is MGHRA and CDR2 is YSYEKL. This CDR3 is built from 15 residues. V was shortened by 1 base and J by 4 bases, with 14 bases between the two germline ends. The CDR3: CASSQGVVARYEQYF. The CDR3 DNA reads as TGCGCCAGCAGCCAAGGTGTGGTAGCGAGGTACGAGCAGTACTTC.

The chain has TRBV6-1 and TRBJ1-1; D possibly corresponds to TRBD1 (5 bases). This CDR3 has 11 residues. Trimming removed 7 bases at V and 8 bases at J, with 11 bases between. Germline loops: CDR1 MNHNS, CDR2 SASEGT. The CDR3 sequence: CASTAGAEAFF. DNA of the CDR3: TGTGCCAGCACCGCCGGGGCAGAAGCTTTCTTT.